The 20 T cell receptor beta chains below were found in one sample sequenced in a study of cytomegalovirus exposure and HLA in healthy donors (dated by TCRdb to about 2017). The library was obtained by the immunoSEQ multiplex PCR assay. The multiplex PCR relied on a mix of 60 forward primers for TCR Vbeta segments and 13 reverse primers for TCR Jbeta segments. In its TCRdb copy, this immuneACCESS table keeps in-frame sequences only and misses some clones. Where compared with another copy, unresolved V genes explain less than half of these, and the others have no known cause. This sample comprises under 250,000 clones, more than 70% of them detected only once. The ten largest make up 0.4% to 0.6% of the sample. What was sequenced was PBMCs. These receptors originate from a boy aged 5-17 years in good health and CMV-seronegative.

V usage is TRBV6-6 and J usage is TRBJ1-5, with D perhaps matching TRBD1 (5 bases). The CDR3 sequence is 14 residues long. Between the trimmed V and J ends, which lost 3 bases and 7 bases, there was a span of 13 bases. Germline V gene sequence: CDR1 MNHNY, CDR2 SVGAGI (reference sequence). The CDR3 loop is CASSYPGSGQPQHF. In nucleotides, the CDR3 is TGTGCCAGCAGTTATCCAGGGTCAGGGCAGCCCCAGCATTTT.

J is TRBJ2-2 and V is TRBV2; D might be TRBD1 (5 bases). With 6 bases removed from V and 6 bases from J, the gap between germline ends came to 11 bases. The CDR3 consists of 13 residues. The germline gives CDR1 SNHLY, CDR2 FYNNEI. For the CDR3, the DNA is TGTGCCAGCAGCTTTCAGGGCGCCGGGGAGCTGTTTTTT. Its protein product is CASSFQGAGELFF.

The chain uses TRBV7-9 and TRBJ2-7; no clear D gene. From germline, CDR1 is SEHNR and CDR2 FQNEAQ (reference sequence). V shed 6 bases and J shed 0 bases, with 12 bases lying between them. The CDR3 has 14 residues. Here the CDR3 reads CASSRSNPSYEQYF. CDR3 coding DNA: TGTGCCAGCAGTAGATCGAACCCCTCCTACGAGCAGTACTTC.

J is TRBJ2-1 and V is TRBV29-1; TRBD2 agrees at 12 bases. This CDR3 region has 13 residues. CDR1 SQVTM and CDR2 ANQGSEA come from the germline V gene. The V gene end was trimmed by 6 bases and the J gene end by 7 bases; junction bases not matched to a gene: 4. CDR3 nucleotides: TGCAGCGTGTCCACTAGCGGGAGGAATGAGCAGTTCTTC. Amino acids: CSVSTSGRNEQFF.

J is TRBJ2-7 and V is TRBV10-1; 13 positions match TRBD2. J gave up 4 bases and V 6 bases, and 3 bases lay outside the gene matches. This CDR3 is built from 14 residues. CDR1 and CDR2 (germline): WNHNN, SYGVQD (reference sequence). Here the CDR3 reads CASSILAGGYEQYF. CDR3 nucleotides: TGCGCCAGCAGCATACTAGCGGGAGGGTACGAGCAGTACTTC.

This clone was seen more than once but under ten times. The rearrangement uses TRBV7-9 and TRBJ2-3; 9 bases line up with TRBD1. The junction had 9 bases not matched to a gene; V was cut back by 5 bases and J by 3 bases. The CDR3 covers 16 residues. CDR1 SEHNR and CDR2 FQNEAQ come from the germline V gene (reference sequence). The CDR3 loop reads CASSPGTGRRTDTQYF. The CDR3 nucleotides are TGTGCCAGCAGCCCGGGGACAGGGAGGAGGACAGATACGCAGTATTTT.

The chain employs TRBV6-4 and TRBJ2-1; 12 bases are a match to TRBD2. V dropped 8 bases and J dropped 8; count of bases not matched to a gene: 7. Germline V gene sequence: CDR1 MRHNA, CDR2 SNTAGT. The CDR3 runs to 14 residues. As DNA, the CDR3 is TGTGCCAGCCACCCTAGCGGGGGGGCCTATGAGCAGTTCTTC. It yields the protein CASHPSGGAYEQFF.

V and J are TRBV11-2 and TRBJ2-2, with a weak D call TRBD1 (6 bases). Germline V gene data show CDR1 as SGHAT and CDR2 as FQNNGV. V was cut by 5 bases and J by 5 bases, with 12 bases left in between. This CDR3 has 14 residues. The CDR3 nucleotides read TGTGCCAGCAGCGTGATAGGGGGAACCGGGGAGCTGTTTTTT. Translation: CASSVIGGTGELFF. Looking up the rest from reference TRBV11-2 and TRBJ2-2 gives the full variable domain: EAGVAQSPRYKIIEKRQSVAFWCNPISGHATLYWYQQILGQGPKLLIQFQNNGVVDDSQLPKDRFSAERLKGVDSTLKIQPAKLEDSAVYLCASSVIGGTGELFFGEGSRLTVL.

The chain couples TRBV30 to TRBJ1-3; D is perhaps TRBD1 (6 bases). Between the trimmed V and J ends, which lost 1 base and 8 bases, there was a span of 12 bases. The CDR3 totals 13 residues. CDR1 and CDR2 from the germline V gene are GTSNPN and SVGIG (reference sequence). In DNA, the CDR3 is TGTGCCTGGAGTGAAGGGGGATTGCACACCATATATTTT. Protein product: CAWSEGGLHTIYF.

The rearrangement uses TRBV9 and TRBJ2-3, with TRBD2 identical over 8 bases. V dropped 0 bases and J dropped 6; count of bases not matched to a gene: 6. CDR3 size: 15 residues. Germline CDR1 and CDR2: SGDLS and YYNGEE. The DNA of the CDR3 is TGTGCCAGCAGCGTAGCGGGAGGGCCTCCTGATACGCAGTATTTT. Its translation: CASSVAGGPPDTQYF.

The chain has TRBV2 and TRBJ2-3, with TRBD1 matching over 9 bases. Germline lookup yields CDR1 SNHLY and CDR2 FYNNEI. This CDR3 has 12 residues. The V gene end was trimmed by 6 bases and the J gene end by 10 bases; junction bases not matched to a gene: 5. In DNA, the CDR3 is TGTGCCAGCAGCGGGGACAGGGTGGCGCAGTATTTT. It is translated as CASSGDRVAQYF.

The rearrangement uses TRBV7-9 and TRBJ1-6, with D uncertain. Germline V CDR1 and CDR2: SEHNR, FQNEAQ (reference sequence). V was trimmed by 3 bases and J by 0 bases, leaving 9 bases between them. This CDR3 is 16 amino acids long. DNA of the CDR3: TGTGCCAGCAGCTTTGTTCCTTTCTCCTATAATTCACCCCTCCACTTT. Translating gives CASSFVPFSYNSPLHF. Filled out from reference TRBV7-9 and TRBJ1-6, the complete variable domain reads DTGVSQNPRHKITKRGQNVTFRCDPISEHNRLYWYRQTLGQGPEFLTYFQNEAQLEKSRLLSDRFSAERPKGSFSTLEIQRTEQGDSAMYLCASSFVPFSYNSPLHFGNGTRLTVT.

The chain has TRBV11-3 and TRBJ1-5, with TRBD1 as a possible D gene (5 bases). Trimming stripped 5 bases from V and 1 base from J, with 12 bases between. Germline CDR1 SGHNT, CDR2 YENEEA. The CDR3 length is 15 residues. The CDR3 sequence is CASSPGPGSNQPQHF. In DNA, the CDR3 is TGTGCCAGCAGCCCAGGTCCAGGGAGCAATCAGCCCCAGCATTTT.

This clone was seen only a few times. The J gene is TRBJ2-7, the V gene TRBV6-1; D not certain. The CDR3 loop spans 15 amino acids. Looked up from germline, CDR1 is MNHNS and CDR2 is SASEGT. V was trimmed by 2 bases and J by 2 bases, leaving 13 bases between them. The CDR3 loop reads CASSESHELAYEQYF. The DNA for the CDR3 is TGTGCCAGCAGTGAAAGTCATGAATTAGCCTACGAGCAGTACTTC.

This clone has a single count. The rearrangement links TRBV11-2 to TRBJ2-7, with TRBD1 matching 7 bases. The CDR3 spans 17 residues. V was pared by 2 bases and J by 2 bases, with 12 bases of the junction left unmatched. Per germline, CDR1 SGHAT and CDR2 FQNNGV. Here the CDR3 DNA reads TGTGCCAGCAGCTTATATTCCCTCCGACAGGGTGCCTACGAGCAGTACTTC. Translating it yields CASSLYSLRQGAYEQYF.

The V gene is TRBV6-5, the J gene TRBJ2-1; 9 bases line up with TRBD1. Trimming at V came to 5 bases and at J to 6 bases, leaving 5 bases not matched to a gene. Looked up from germline, CDR1 is MNHEY and CDR2 is SVGAGI. The CDR3 length is 14 residues. The CDR3 loop is CASSTGQGSNEQFF. In nucleotides, the CDR3 is TGTGCCAGCAGTACGGGACAGGGAAGCAATGAGCAGTTCTTC.

The V call is TRBV10-1, the J call TRBJ1-1; D perhaps matches TRBD1 (5 bases). Trimming removed 5 bases at V and 1 base at J, with 8 bases between. The CDR3 has 13 amino acids. The germline CDR1 and CDR2 sequences are WNHNN and SYGVQD (reference sequence). CDR3 bases: TGCGCCAGCAGTTTAACAGGGAACACTGAAGCTTTCTTT. This gives the protein CASSLTGNTEAFF.

The rearrangement links TRBV4-1 to TRBJ1-3, with 9 bases lining up with TRBD1. The CDR3 contains 15 residues. Germline V gives CDR1 MGHRA, CDR2 YSYEKL. V was pared by 1 base and J by 5 bases, with 3 bases of the junction left unmatched. This CDR3 is CASSQGDRERNTIYF. CDR3 sequence (DNA): TGCGCCAGCAGCCAAGGGGACAGGGAGAGAAACACCATATATTTT.

The rearrangement uses TRBV7-3 and TRBJ1-5; tentative D call: TRBD1 (5 bases). The CDR3 is made up of 13 amino acids. V lost 3 bases and J 9 bases, leaving 12 bases between the germline ends. Germline assignment: CDR1 SGHTA and CDR2 FQGTGA. This chain's CDR3 is CASSLDQGRPQHF. In DNA form, the CDR3 reads TGTGCCAGCAGCTTGGACCAGGGTCGGCCCCAGCATTTT.

The chain links TRBV5-6 to TRBJ2-5, with a weak D call TRBD2 (6 bases). The CDR3 contains 13 residues. V shed 1 base and J shed 5 bases, with 9 bases lying between them. CDR1 is SGHDT, CDR2 YYEEEE, per germline. The CDR3 protein is CASSLWEEETQYF. The CDR3 coding sequence is TGTGCCAGCAGCTTGTGGGAGGAGGAGACCCAGTACTTC.